This paragraph covers one T cell receptor (beta chain) sequence. Authors' methods: Amplification of reference gene primers was used by the study to estimate nucleated cell counts. The table came from immunoSEQ multiplex PCR; TCRdb's copy has only in-frame clones and leaves some out. That table is the source of V, J and clone size, and D and trimming were worked out from the DNA. The sample includes a few hundred thousand clones, about 90% of them seen just once. The data belong to a study of blood T cell repertoires in COVID-19. The sequenced sample consisted of PBMCs or T cells enriched from blood (not recorded which). This TCR derives from a woman between 25 and 40 years old who had recovered from COVID-19.

CDR3 region: CASSLTGAGDTQYF. The CDR3 DNA sequence: TGTGCCAGCAGCTTGACAGGGGCGGGGGATACGCAGTATTTT. The V and J genes are TRBV5-6 and TRBJ2-3; possible D gene TRBD1, 7 bases. Trimming removed 1 base at V and 6 bases at J, with 12 bases between. This CDR3 has 14 residues. Per the germline V gene, CDR1 is SGHDT and CDR2 is YYEEEE.